This record looks at one T cell receptor beta chain sequence and its context. The antigen is unknown. The data are from a study of T cells in Graves' hyperthyroidism and ophthalmopathy. Study information: The authors collected peripheral blood at initial diagnosis, before any treatment.

Per the germline V gene, CDR1 is LNHNV and CDR2 is YYDKDF (reference sequence). V was clipped by 7 bases and J by 4 bases, with 16 bases between them. The CDR3 spans 14 residues. TCR beta CDR3 regions were amplified from RNA. First-round RT-PCR targeting the TCR CDR3 was performed with the HTBI primer set. TCRdb passed the multiplex PCR reads through MiXCR, listing each CDR3 protein once. Of roughly 400,000 distinct CDR3 sequences detected, about an eighth appear once; the ten largest clones hold 25% to 30%. Patients having uncontrolled infection, another autoimmune disease, pregnancy or lactation were not included. Findings and caveats of the study: Most expanded thyroid clonotypes above 0.001 recurred in blood. The model made its ophthalmopathy prediction, and onset followed a median around six months later.

The genes are TRBV15 and TRBJ2-5; no definite D call. The specimen sequenced was blood. This clonotype was sampled from a man aged 45-65 years with Graves' ophthalmopathy. The CDR3 coding sequence is TGTGCCACCACGTCCGAGACAACTACAGAGACCCAGTACTTC. Protein sequence: CATTSETTTETQYF.